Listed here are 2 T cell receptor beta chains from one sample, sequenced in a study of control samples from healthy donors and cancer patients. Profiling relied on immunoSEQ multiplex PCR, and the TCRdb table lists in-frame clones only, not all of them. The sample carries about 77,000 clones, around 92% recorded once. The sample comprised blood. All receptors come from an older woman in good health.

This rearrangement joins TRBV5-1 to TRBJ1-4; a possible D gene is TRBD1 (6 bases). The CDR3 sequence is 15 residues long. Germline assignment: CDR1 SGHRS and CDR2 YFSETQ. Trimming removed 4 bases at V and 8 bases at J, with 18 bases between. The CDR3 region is CASSRGSGAEEKLFF. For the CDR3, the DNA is TGCGCCAGCAGCCGGGGGTCAGGGGCAGAGGAAAAACTGTTTTTT.

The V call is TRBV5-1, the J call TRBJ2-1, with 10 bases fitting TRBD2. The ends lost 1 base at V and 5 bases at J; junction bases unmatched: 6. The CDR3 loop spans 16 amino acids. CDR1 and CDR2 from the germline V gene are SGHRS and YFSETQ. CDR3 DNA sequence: TGCGCCAGCAGCTTGCTTCCTAGCGGGAGCCACAATGAGCAGTTCTTC. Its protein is CASSLLPSGSHNEQFF.